This TCR beta chain stems from a study of cytomegalovirus exposure and HLA in healthy donors. Points from the study as a whole: The study dropped some indistinguishable V segments, TRBV6-2 and TRBV6-3 among them. In an earlier analysis, most TCR beta V segments were productive about 90% or about 30% of the time. Analyzed later, most CMV-associated TCR beta chains appeared HLA-restricted.

Nominally healthy donors provided the samples, though records likely missed some immune exposures. Concerning this clone: As yet, its antigen is unknown.

PCR employed 60 Vbeta and 13 Jbeta primers. The table came from immunoSEQ multiplex PCR; TCRdb's copy has only in-frame clones and leaves some out. Among around 210,000 clones listed, roughly four fifths were seen once. The germline V gene has CDR1 SGHRS and CDR2 YFSETQ. V dropped 3 bases and J dropped 6 bases, with 15 bases sitting between them. The CDR3 consists of 14 residues. V usage is TRBV5-1 and J usage is TRBJ1-1; D gene ambiguous. The sequence was obtained from a woman aged 40 to 49 in good health and CMV-seronegative. Sequencing input: PBMCs. The DNA for the CDR3 is TGCGCCAGCAGCTGGACTATTATGTCCGCTGAAGCTTTCTTT. This translates into CASSWTIMSAEAFF.